The clone carrying this T cell receptor beta chain was observed a handful of times. This record belongs to a study of T cells after yellow fever vaccination. The overall study: Fractions of limited cellularity were prepared by means of SMART-Seq v4 Ultra Low Input.

5'RACE template switching generated TCR cDNA, adding a universal primer site and UMIs. TCRdb re-called the 5' RACE reads with MiXCR, one entry per CDR3 protein. The repertoire includes under 350,000 distinct CDR3 sequences, over 3.5% of them detected once, and roughly 24% sits in the top ten. V lost 7 bases and J 0 bases, leaving 14 bases between the germline ends. This CDR3 has 15 residues. Germline assignment: CDR1 SGDLS and CDR2 YYNGEE. Material: PBMCs, obtained 5 days after the yellow fever booster vaccination. J is TRBJ2-1 and V is TRBV9, with D possibly TRBD1 on 5 matching bases. This TCR derives from a man between 18 and 35 years old who received the YFV17D yellow fever vaccine. CDR3 bases: TGTGCCAGCGTCGCGGACACAATCTCCTACAATGAGCAGTTCTTC. Its protein is CASVADTISYNEQFF.